Below are 12 T cell receptor beta chains sequenced from a single sample in a study of T-cell reconstitution after alpha-beta-depleted transplantation in children (dated by TCRdb to the mid-2010s). Interpreted using the paper, the treatment or condition label stands for: allogeneic hematopoietic cell transplantation with graft depleted of TCRalphabeta T cells and CD19 B cells. Receptors were amplified or captured by PCR. The instrument was an Illumina HiSeq 2500. Molecular barcoding was employed in the preparation of TCR libraries, with unique molecular identifiers being used to normalize TCRbeta repertoire quantification. TCRdb reanalyzed the raw reads on its own, using fastp at Q25 for trimming and MiXCR for clone calling, and kept in-frame beta chains. Each entry is one CDR3 protein sequence, shown with its most common DNA and genes. This sample comprises about a million distinct CDR3 sequences, about 29% of them detected only once. Over 25% of the sample rests with the top ten.

The source material was PBMCs, mostly from graft donor cells, sampled 360 days after TCRalphabeta/CD19-depleted stem cell transplant. The source is a boy in the first two years of life who had a stem cell transplant for SCID, so the T cells may come from the graft donor.

V is TRBV20-1 and J is TRBJ1-1; D remains unclear. V lost 2 bases to trimming and J lost 0 bases, with 7 bases between them. Germline CDR1 reads DFQATT; CDR2 reads SNEGSKA (reference sequence). The CDR3 has 13 residues. DNA of the CDR3: TGCAGTGCTAGAAACGGCCTGAACACTGAAGCTTTCTTT. Residues: CSARNGLNTEAFF.

The chain combines TRBV20-1 with TRBJ1-1; 7 bases fit TRBD1. From germline, CDR1 is DFQATT and CDR2 SNEGSKA (reference sequence). CDR3 length: 12 residues. The junction had 3 bases not matched to a gene; V was cut back by 5 bases and J by 3 bases. The CDR3 reads CSAYDRDTEAFF. CDR3 coding DNA: TGCAGTGCTTATGACAGGGACACTGAAGCTTTCTTT.

This clonotype was picked up a small number of times. The rearrangement uses TRBV27 and TRBJ2-7; 9 bases are shared with TRBD1. Germline CDR1 MNHEY, CDR2 SMNVEV (reference sequence). Trimming at V came to 5 bases and at J to 6 bases, leaving 8 bases not matched to a gene. The CDR3 is made up of 14 amino acids. CDR3 loop: CASSADRGSGEQYF. The DNA of the CDR3 is TGTGCCAGCAGTGCCGACAGGGGGTCGGGCGAGCAGTACTTC.

The V and J genes are TRBV6-5 and TRBJ2-1, with TRBD1 as a possible D gene (5 bases). V lost 0 bases, J lost 3 bases, and 12 bases lay in between. Germline CDR1 and CDR2: MNHEY and SVGAGI. The CDR3 has 16 residues. CDR3 protein: CASSYSVGAGYNEQFF. CDR3 nucleotides: TGTGCCAGCAGTTACTCGGTTGGGGCCGGCTACAATGAGCAGTTCTTC.

V and J are TRBV18 and TRBJ1-1; 7 bases fit TRBD1. J lost 0 bases, V lost 3 bases, and 7 bases had no gene match. Per germline, CDR1 KGHSH and CDR2 LQKENI. CDR3 length: 16 residues. CDR3 sequence: CASSPRGQSMNTEAFF. The CDR3 DNA reads TGTGCCAGCTCACCTAGGGGACAGTCCATGAACACTGAAGCTTTCTTT.

This clonotype was detected a few times. This chain links TRBV20-1 with TRBJ1-1; no definite D call. Between the trimmed V and J ends, which lost 0 bases and 2 bases, there was a span of 10 bases. Germline lookup yields CDR1 DFQATT and CDR2 SNEGSKA (reference sequence). The CDR3 sequence is 14 residues long. CDR3 in DNA: TGCAGTGCTAGAGATATCCCGGAAAACACTGAAGCTTTCTTT. It is translated as CSARDIPENTEAFF.

This clonotype was detected only a few times. The chain is built from TRBV10-3 and TRBJ2-7; tentatively, D is TRBD1 or TRBD2 (6 bases each). Germline V gene lookup returns CDR1 ENHRY and CDR2 SYGVKD. There are 12 residues in the CDR3. Trimming stripped 11 bases from V and 5 bases from J, with 16 bases between. The DNA of the CDR3 is TGTGCCGCTATGGGGGGCGCGGACGAGCAGTACTTC. It specifies CAAMGGADEQYF.

The J gene is TRBJ1-1, the V gene TRBV12-3 or TRBV12-4; TRBD1 might be the D (5 bases). The V and J ends lost 5 bases and 5 bases respectively, with 15 bases between them. This CDR3 comprises 14 residues. CDR3 in amino acids: CASSPGLLGTEAFF. In nucleotides, the CDR3 is TGTGCCAGCAGTCCGGGACTCCTGGGTACTGAAGCTTTCTTT.

This chain uses TRBV4-2 with TRBJ2-4; D is unclear. Germline V gene lookup returns CDR1 LGHNA and CDR2 YNFKEQ. This CDR3 contains 16 residues. With 0 bases removed from V and 0 bases from J, the gap between germline ends came to 9 bases. As DNA, the CDR3 is TGTGCCAGCAGCCAAGATTTTACCGGAGCCAAAAACATTCAGTACTTC. Translating gives CASSQDFTGAKNIQYF.

This clonotype was recorded at least ten times. This chain joins TRBV28 and TRBJ2-5; D is perhaps TRBD1 (5 bases). The germline gives CDR1 MDHEN, CDR2 SYDVKM. CDR3 length equals 14 residues. V was shortened by 2 bases and J by 4 bases, with 11 bases between the two germline ends. This CDR3 is CASSLRQGLETQYF. The CDR3 DNA reads as TGTGCCAGCAGTTTACGGCAGGGCCTAGAGACCCAGTACTTC.

Written as DNA, the CDR3 is TGTGCCAGCACTCGACAGGTCAGGGGCGAAGCTTTCTTT. Its protein is CASTRQVRGEAFF. The chain recombines TRBV4-2 with TRBJ1-1; D possibly corresponds to TRBD1 (6 bases). CDR1 and CDR2 from the germline V gene are LGHNA and YNFKEQ. The CDR3 is made up of 13 amino acids. With 7 bases removed from V and 8 bases from J, the gap between germline ends came to 17 bases.

The chain employs TRBV7-3 and TRBJ2-1; D ambiguous. Trimming pared 4 bases from V and 6 bases from J, leaving 16 bases between. The CDR3 has 15 amino acids. Germline values: CDR1 SGHTA, CDR2 FQGTGA. The CDR3 protein is CASSSGRPWGNEQFF. The CDR3 DNA reads TGTGCCAGCAGCTCGGGCCGCCCCTGGGGCAATGAGCAGTTCTTC.